These T cell receptor beta chains were read from a single sample in a study of T cell repertoires in cytomegalovirus infection. TCRdb analysed the reads with MiXCR anew, one entry per CDR3 protein. The sample lists about 890,000 distinct CDR3 sequences; 30% to 40% were seen once. Their antigens are not known. Sequenced here: cultured CD8+ T cells from PBMCs, sampled from culture after CMV antigen stimulation. The receptors were sampled from a human donor in good health (CMV status not recorded). Some clones in this sample may be carry-over from other donors' samples. The CDR3 runs from the conserved cysteine through the conserved F or W.

v_call	j_call	cdr3_aa
TRBV7-9	TRBJ1-1	CASTPGTGRTEAFF
TRBV7-9	TRBJ1-2	CASSRPRDTKYGYTF
TRBV4-1	TRBJ2-3	CASSQGLLASTDTQYF
TRBV24-1	TRBJ1-2	CATSEEQGYGYTF
TRBV27	TRBJ2-1	CASSSRDRGYNEQFF
TRBV28	TRBJ1-1	CASSQWGGRTNTEAFF
TRBV7-6	TRBJ1-5	CASSLNMGGRNQPQHF
TRBV9	TRBJ1-6	CASSLQGDYNSPLHF
TRBV27	TRBJ1-3	CASSLSKRAGNTIYF
TRBV9	TRBJ1-4	CASSVASGDRWNEKLFF
TRBV2	TRBJ1-1	CASSEIRQGWIGGTEAFF
TRBV4-3	TRBJ1-2	CASSHVRGQVDGYTF
TRBV7-9	TRBJ1-1	CASSFPPDSRQGIKEAFF
TRBV7-6	TRBJ2-3	CASSLGHSANTDTQYF
TRBV7-2	TRBJ2-5	CASTLGGAGTQYF
TRBV19	TRBJ2-7	CASRGATYEQYF
TRBV7-6	TRBJ1-1	CASSLRQEGTEAFF
TRBV7-9	TRBJ1-2	CASSSPTGGSTF